This is a list of T cell receptor beta chains from one sample in a study of blood T cell repertoires in COVID-19. This table comes from immunoSEQ multiplex PCR, and its TCRdb copy is limited to in-frame clones, with some not included. The sample consists of roughly 40,000 clones, around 83% of them appearing once. Sequenced input: peripheral blood. These receptors all stem from a human donor with acute or convalescent COVID-19. The donor label of this sample is uncertain. Each CDR3 is given with its conserved first and last residue. A D gene is named only where the DNA matches it firmly. Size is stated for part of the rows, as once, few or many counts, or as a class when the clone is expanded.

CDR3: CASPPAGGYNEQFF
DNA: TGTGCCAGCCCCCCGGCGGGGGGGTACAATGAGCAGTTCTTC
size: .
D: TRBD2
V: TRBV28
J: TRBJ2-1

CDR3: CASRPPGFYEQYF
DNA: TGTGCCAGCAGACCCCCAGGATTCTACGAGCAGTACTTC
size: .
D: .
V: TRBV28
J: TRBJ2-7

CDR3: CASSPRLKETQYF
DNA: TGTGCCAGCAGCCCTCGACTCAAAGAGACCCAGTACTTC
size: .
D: .
V: TRBV14
J: TRBJ2-5

CDR3: CASSIEAGLAGHNEQFF
DNA: TGTGCCAGTAGTATAGAGGCCGGACTAGCGGGGCACAATGAGCAGTTCTTC
size: few
D: TRBD2
V: TRBV19
J: TRBJ2-1

CDR3: CASSWTSGSYNEQFF
DNA: TGTGCCAGCAGTTGGACTAGCGGGAGTTACAATGAGCAGTTCTTC
size: .
D: TRBD2
V: TRBV11-3
J: TRBJ2-1

CDR3: CASSEQDRGYTEAFF
DNA: TGTGCCAGCAGTGAACAGGACAGGGGCTATACTGAAGCTTTCTTT
size: .
D: TRBD1
V: TRBV2
J: TRBJ1-1

CDR3: CASSSQGINQPQHF
DNA: TGTGCCAGCAGTTCACAGGGAATCAATCAGCCCCAGCATTTT
size: .
D: .
V: TRBV7-9
J: TRBJ1-5

CDR3: CASSLGQPLTGELFF
DNA: TGTGCCAGCAGCTTAGGACAGCCTCTCACCGGGGAGCTGTTTTTT
size: .
D: .
V: TRBV11-1
J: TRBJ2-2

CDR3: CASSEFGRGDQPQHF
DNA: TGTGCCAGCAGTGAATTCGGCAGGGGGGATCAGCCCCAGCATTTT
size: .
D: TRBD1
V: TRBV6-1
J: TRBJ1-5

CDR3: CASGLAAVGDTQYF
DNA: TGTGCCAGCGGCCTAGCGGCAGTAGGAGATACGCAGTATTTT
size: .
D: TRBD2
V: TRBV27
J: TRBJ2-3

CDR3: CASSELAGATNNIQYF
DNA: TGTGCCAGCAGTGAACTAGCGGGGGCGACCAACAACATTCAGTACTTC
size: .
D: TRBD2
V: TRBV2
J: TRBJ2-4

CDR3: CASRSSGYEQYF
DNA: TGTGCCAGCAGGTCGTCGGGTTACGAGCAGTACTTC
size: once
D: .
V: TRBV6-5
J: TRBJ2-7

CDR3: CASSDRGQSYEQYF
DNA: TGTGCCAGTAGTGACCGTGGACAGAGCTACGAGCAGTACTTC
size: .
D: .
V: TRBV19
J: TRBJ2-7

CDR3: CASSLVQRQGSWETQYF
DNA: TGTGCCAGCAGCTTAGTACAGAGACAGGGGTCCTGGGAGACCCAGTACTTC
size: .
D: TRBD1
V: TRBV7-9
J: TRBJ2-5

CDR3: CASSLDRVYEQYF
DNA: TGCGCCAGCAGCCTGGACAGGGTGTACGAGCAGTACTTC
size: .
D: TRBD1
V: TRBV5-1
J: TRBJ2-7

CDR3: CASRPLTGGVQPQHF
DNA: TGTGCCAGCAGACCACTGACAGGGGGGGTTCAGCCCCAGCATTTT
size: .
D: TRBD1
V: TRBV28
J: TRBJ1-5

CDR3: CASSGTGGVAEAFF
DNA: TGCGCCAGTTCCGGGACAGGGGGCGTCGCTGAAGCTTTCTTT
size: .
D: TRBD1
V: TRBV10-2
J: TRBJ1-1

CDR3: CASSLLSSAGRTGELFF
DNA: TGCGCCAGCAGCTTGCTTTCATCAGCGGGTAGGACCGGGGAGCTGTTTTTT
size: .
D: .
V: TRBV5-1
J: TRBJ2-2

CDR3: CASNPPGRSGDTQYF
DNA: TGTGCCAGCAATCCCCCGGGCAGGTCGGGGGATACGCAGTATTTT
size: .
D: .
V: TRBV6-5
J: TRBJ2-3

CDR3: CASRLGRRTGNTEAFF
DNA: TGTGCCAGCAGACTCGGGCGGAGGACAGGGAACACTGAAGCTTTCTTT
size: .
D: TRBD1
V: TRBV7-8
J: TRBJ1-1

CDR3: CASSLAPTGQPRYFEAFF
DNA: TGTGCCAGCAGCTTAGCCCCCACCGGACAGCCACGATACTTTGAAGCTTTCTTT
size: .
D: .
V: TRBV7-6
J: TRBJ1-1

CDR3: CASSVELSGGPGDTQYF
DNA: TGTGCCAGCAGCGTGGAGTTAAGCGGGGGGCCGGGAGATACGCAGTATTTT
size: .
D: TRBD2
V: TRBV9
J: TRBJ2-3

CDR3: CASLRASENRGKYGSTF
DNA: TGTGCCAGCCTACGGGCCTCGGAAAATCGGGGAAAGTATGGCTCCACCTTC
size: .
D: .
V: TRBV18
J: TRBJ1-2

CDR3: CASSYSGGPYNEQFF
DNA: TGTGCCAGCAGTTACTCCGGAGGTCCCTACAATGAGCAGTTCTTC
size: .
D: .
V: TRBV6-2/TRBV6-3
J: TRBJ2-1

CDR3: CASSEYFGGEAFF
DNA: TGTGCCAGCAGTGAGTACTTCGGAGGGGAAGCTTTCTTT
size: once
D: .
V: TRBV25-1
J: TRBJ1-1

CDR3: CASSQDRGLAPEQYF
DNA: TGCGCCAGCAGCCAAGATCGAGGGCTAGCGCCCGAGCAGTACTTC
size: .
D: .
V: TRBV4-1
J: TRBJ2-7

CDR3: CASSLDVSHQIRTEAFF
DNA: TGTGCCAGCAGCTTGGACGTTTCACACCAGATTCGCACTGAAGCTTTCTTT
size: .
D: .
V: TRBV5-5
J: TRBJ1-1

CDR3: CASSLGGQGINEKLFF
DNA: TGTGCCAGCAGCTTGGGGGGACAGGGAATTAATGAAAAACTGTTTTTT
size: .
D: TRBD1
V: TRBV5-4
J: TRBJ1-4

CDR3: CASRGVLTEAFF
DNA: TGTGCCAGTCGGGGAGTCTTAACTGAAGCTTTCTTT
size: .
D: .
V: TRBV28
J: TRBJ1-1

CDR3: CASSFSVAYEQYF
DNA: TGTGCCAGCAGCTTCTCGGTTGCCTACGAGCAGTACTTC
size: few
D: .
V: TRBV5-4
J: TRBJ2-7

CDR3: CASSVGPTQGSVTEAFF
DNA: TGTGCCAGCAGCGTAGGCCCTACACAGGGTTCGGTCACTGAAGCTTTCTTT
size: .
D: .
V: TRBV9
J: TRBJ1-1

CDR3: CASSLEAGGAYGYTF
DNA: TGTGCCAGCAGCTTAGAGGCAGGGGGCGCGTATGGCTACACCTTC
size: .
D: TRBD1
V: TRBV7-2
J: TRBJ1-2

CDR3: CASSRSGGRVNQPQHF
DNA: TGTGCCAGCAGTCGGAGCGGGGGGAGGGTCAATCAGCCCCAGCATTTT
size: .
D: .
V: TRBV5-6
J: TRBJ1-5

CDR3: CASSQAHLAAANTGELFF
DNA: TGCGCCAGCAGCCAAGCGCATCTAGCGGCAGCGAACACCGGGGAGCTGTTTTTT
size: .
D: TRBD2
V: TRBV4-3
J: TRBJ2-2

CDR3: CSVGREGAYGYTF
DNA: TGCAGCGTTGGTCGGGAGGGGGCCTATGGCTACACCTTC
size: .
D: TRBD1
V: TRBV29-1
J: TRBJ1-2

CDR3: CASSSAGSRVGKNIQYF
DNA: TGTGCCAGCAGTTCAGCAGGGTCACGGGTAGGCAAAAACATTCAGTACTTC
size: .
D: .
V: TRBV27
J: TRBJ2-4

CDR3: CASSFDITQNF
DNA: TGTGCCAGCAGTTTTGACATCACCCAAAACTTC
size: .
D: .
V: TRBV28
J: TRBJ2-7

CDR3: CASSVRTGGLINNQPQHF
DNA: TGTGCCAGCAGTGTTAGGACAGGGGGGCTTATAAACAATCAGCCCCAGCATTTT
size: few
D: TRBD1
V: TRBV2
J: TRBJ1-5

CDR3: CASSQSDRGQNQPQHF
DNA: TGTGCCAGCAGCCAATCTGACAGGGGTCAAAATCAGCCCCAGCATTTT
size: once
D: TRBD1
V: TRBV3-1/TRBV3-2
J: TRBJ1-5

CDR3: CASRIGLAVNTGELFF
DNA: TGTGCCAGCAGGATCGGACTAGCGGTGAACACCGGGGAGCTGTTTTTT
size: .
D: TRBD2
V: TRBV27
J: TRBJ2-2

CDR3: CASSGTGYTEAFF
DNA: TGCGCCAGCTCCGGGACAGGGTACACTGAAGCTTTCTTT
size: .
D: TRBD1
V: TRBV5-1
J: TRBJ1-1

CDR3: CASSHASGTNEKLFF
DNA: TGTGCCAGCAGCCATGCGTCGGGAACTAATGAAAAACTGTTTTTT
size: .
D: .
V: TRBV3-1/TRBV3-2
J: TRBJ1-4

CDR3: CASSYYGSLAEYEQYF
DNA: TGTGCCAGCAGTTACTACGGGTCGCTAGCGGAATACGAGCAGTACTTC
size: .
D: TRBD2
V: TRBV6-2/TRBV6-3
J: TRBJ2-7

CDR3: CASSYSLAAGELFF
DNA: TGTGCCAGCAGTTACTCTCTAGCCGCCGGGGAGCTGTTTTTT
size: .
D: .
V: TRBV6-5
J: TRBJ2-2

CDR3: CASSLEGETQYF
DNA: TGTGCCAGCAGCTTGGAGGGAGAGACCCAGTACTTC
size: .
D: .
V: TRBV11-2
J: TRBJ2-5

CDR3: CASSLGQFSYEQYF
DNA: TGTGCCAGCAGCTTAGGACAGTTCTCCTACGAGCAGTACTTC
size: .
D: .
V: TRBV9
J: TRBJ2-7

CDR3: CASSPGTSGSRYNEQFF
DNA: TGTGCCAGCAGCCCCGGGACTAGCGGGAGCCGCTACAATGAGCAGTTCTTC
size: once
D: TRBD2
V: TRBV5-4
J: TRBJ2-1

CDR3: CASSLAGGDYGYTF
DNA: TGCGCCAGCAGCTTGGCAGGGGGCGATTATGGCTACACCTTC
size: once
D: TRBD1
V: TRBV5-1
J: TRBJ1-2

CDR3: CASSLGGYRARSF
DNA: TGTGCCAGCAGCTTGGGGGGGTACAGGGCCCGCTCCTTC
size: .
D: .
V: TRBV11-2
J: TRBJ1-2

CDR3: CASPGQGNTGELFF
DNA: TGTGCCTCACCGGGACAGGGGAACACCGGGGAGCTGTTTTTT
size: .
D: TRBD1
V: TRBV2
J: TRBJ2-2

CDR3: CASRTGFNEKLFF
DNA: TGTGCCAGCAGGACGGGTTTTAATGAAAAACTGTTTTTT
size: once
D: .
V: TRBV28
J: TRBJ1-4

CDR3: CASRPDRDYGYTF
DNA: TGTGCCAGCAGACCGGACAGGGACTATGGCTACACCTTC
size: .
D: TRBD1
V: TRBV5-6
J: TRBJ1-2

CDR3: CAISESRVEPQHF
DNA: TGTGCCATCAGTGAGTCTCGGGTTGAGCCCCAGCATTTT
size: .
D: .
V: TRBV10-3
J: TRBJ1-5

CDR3: CASSYFSWAKYNEQFF
DNA: TGTGCCAGCAGTTACTTTTCATGGGCTAAGTACAATGAGCAGTTCTTC
size: .
D: .
V: TRBV6-5
J: TRBJ2-1

CDR3: CASSLGRGAYEQYF
DNA: TGTGCCAGCAGCTTAGGCAGGGGGGCATACGAGCAGTACTTC
size: few
D: .
V: TRBV7-6
J: TRBJ2-7